Here is one T cell receptor beta chain with its context. Its specificity is not known. This sample is part of a study of identifying expanded T cells in peripheral blood. Study-level findings and limits: Variance in clone template counts between approximately two-week samples significantly increased with total template count across all healthy donors.

TCRdb keeps only in-frame clones here, not all; method: immunoSEQ multiplex PCR. The sample records around 68,000 clones, about 89% being singletons. The V and J ends lost 1 base and 4 bases respectively, with 13 bases between them. Germline V gene data show CDR1 as SGHDN and CDR2 as FVKESK. The CDR3 is 15 amino acids. The receptor was derived from a person aged 18-70 years in good health. The sequenced sample was blood. The chain joins TRBV14 to TRBJ1-2; the D is unclear. This CDR3 is CASSQVVSSSYGYTF. The CDR3 nucleotides read TGTGCCAGCAGCCAAGTAGTTAGCAGCTCCTATGGCTACACCTTC.